A selection of T cell receptor beta chains follows, all from one sample in a study of T cell responses to AZD1222 COVID-19 vaccine. Only in-frame clones appear in the TCRdb table, and some are missing; sequencing was by immunoSEQ multiplex PCR. The sample shows roughly 150,000 clones, approximately 88% of them seen only once. The source was peripheral blood, collected on day 0 of MenACWY control vaccination. The receptors shown here come from an adult in good health. CDR3s include the opening cysteine and the closing phenylalanine or tryptophan. Each record gives: CDR3 protein, CDR3 DNA, V gene, clone size, D gene, J gene. A D gene is named only where the DNA matches it firmly. Size values are once, few and many counts, or a class for expanded clones, and some rows have none.

CDR3: CASSRSYSPLHF
DNA: TGTGCCAGCAGCCGAAGCTATTCACCCCTCCACTTT
V: TRBV6-2/TRBV6-3
size: NA
D: NA
J: TRBJ1-6

CDR3: CASSHLDRGNSPLHF
DNA: TGTGCCAGCAGCCACTTGGACAGGGGGAATTCACCCCTCCACTTT
V: TRBV3-1/TRBV3-2
size: once
D: TRBD1
J: TRBJ1-6

CDR3: CASSPAANEQFF
DNA: TGTGCCAGCTCACCGGCGGCCAATGAGCAGTTCTTC
V: TRBV18
size: NA
D: NA
J: TRBJ2-1

CDR3: CASSLIGGLRGSPLHF
DNA: TGTGCCAGCAGCTTAATCGGGGGACTTAGGGGTTCACCCCTCCACTTT
V: TRBV7-3
size: NA
D: NA
J: TRBJ1-6

CDR3: CASSLGTAGANVLTF
DNA: TGTGCCAGCAGCCTCGGGACAGCTGGGGCCAACGTCCTGACTTTC
V: TRBV2
size: NA
D: TRBD1
J: TRBJ2-6

CDR3: CAISAQGNTEAFF
DNA: TGTGCCATCAGTGCCCAGGGGAACACTGAAGCTTTCTTT
V: TRBV10-3
size: NA
D: NA
J: TRBJ1-1

CDR3: CASSLGWADTQYF
DNA: TGTGCCAGCAGTTTAGGGTGGGCGGATACGCAGTATTTT
V: TRBV12-3/TRBV12-4
size: NA
D: NA
J: TRBJ2-3

CDR3: CASRYRDGGSVNTQYF
DNA: TGTGCCAGCAGATACCGGGATGGGGGGAGTGTGAATACGCAGTATTTT
V: TRBV11-3
size: NA
D: NA
J: TRBJ2-3

CDR3: CASSVPGTGKYGYTF
DNA: TGTGCCAGCAGCGTCCCCGGGACAGGGAAGTACGGCTACACCTTC
V: TRBV7-9
size: few
D: TRBD1
J: TRBJ1-2

CDR3: CASSFVQVLGGEQFF
DNA: TGTGCCAGCAGTTTTGTGCAAGTCTTAGGGGGGGAGCAGTTCTTC
V: TRBV27
size: NA
D: NA
J: TRBJ2-1

CDR3: CASSVATSGAGGTQYF
DNA: TGTGCCAGCAGCGTAGCCACTAGCGGGGCGGGCGGGACCCAGTACTTC
V: TRBV9
size: NA
D: TRBD2
J: TRBJ2-5

CDR3: CASSYPRQANYGYTF
DNA: TGTGCCAGCAGTTACCCTCGACAGGCTAACTATGGCTACACCTTC
V: TRBV6-6
size: NA
D: NA
J: TRBJ1-2

CDR3: CASSVSGTGAYEQYF
DNA: TGTGCCAGCAGCGTTTCCGGGACAGGGGCGTACGAGCAGTACTTC
V: TRBV3-1/TRBV3-2
size: once
D: TRBD1
J: TRBJ2-7

CDR3: CAISEHEWNGELFF
DNA: TGTGCCATCAGTGAACACGAGTGGAACGGGGAGCTGTTTTTT
V: TRBV10-3
size: NA
D: NA
J: TRBJ2-2

CDR3: CASSSPGSSTDTQYF
DNA: TGTGCCAGCAGCTCCCCTGGATCTAGCACAGATACGCAGTATTTT
V: TRBV7-9
size: few
D: NA
J: TRBJ2-3

CDR3: CASSFGSSYNEQFF
DNA: TGTGCCAGCAGCTTCGGGAGCTCCTACAATGAGCAGTTCTTC
V: TRBV7-9
size: NA
D: NA
J: TRBJ2-1

CDR3: CASSRGLAGGASVGTDTQYF
DNA: TGCGCCAGCAGCCGAGGACTAGCGGGGGGGGCCTCCGTGGGGACAGATACGCAGTATTTT
V: TRBV4-3
size: NA
D: TRBD2
J: TRBJ2-3

CDR3: CASSLGQNYEQYF
DNA: TGCGCCAGCAGCTTGGGACAGAACTACGAGCAGTACTTC
V: TRBV5-1
size: NA
D: NA
J: TRBJ2-7

CDR3: CARGQGSANTGELFF
DNA: TGTGCCAGGGGACAGGGGTCCGCGAACACCGGGGAGCTGTTTTTT
V: TRBV7-9
size: once
D: TRBD1
J: TRBJ2-2

CDR3: CASSESGHSYEQYF
DNA: TGTGCCAGCAGTGAATCGGGACACTCCTACGAGCAGTACTTC
V: TRBV25-1
size: NA
D: NA
J: TRBJ2-7

CDR3: CASSTWTAELTGELFF
DNA: TGTGCCAGCAGCACCTGGACCGCTGAACTGACCGGGGAGCTGTTTTTT
V: TRBV9
size: NA
D: NA
J: TRBJ2-2

CDR3: CASTTNRNRGTEAFF
DNA: TGTGCCAGCACCACAAACCGAAACAGGGGCACTGAAGCTTTCTTT
V: TRBV6-6
size: NA
D: TRBD1
J: TRBJ1-1

CDR3: CASSQDFEQFF
DNA: TGTGCTAGCAGCCAGGACTTTGAGCAGTTCTTC
V: TRBV7-7
size: NA
D: NA
J: TRBJ2-1

CDR3: CASSERTSGYTDTQYF
DNA: TGTGCCAGCAGTGAGCGGACTAGCGGATACACAGATACGCAGTATTTT
V: TRBV28
size: NA
D: TRBD2
J: TRBJ2-3

CDR3: CASSLSAGSGVNEQFF
DNA: TGTGCCAGCAGTTTATCGGCAGGATCAGGGGTCAATGAGCAGTTCTTC
V: TRBV27
size: NA
D: NA
J: TRBJ2-1

CDR3: CASSFGLAGAYNEQFF
DNA: TGCGCCAGCAGCTTCGGACTAGCGGGAGCCTACAATGAGCAGTTCTTC
V: TRBV5-1
size: NA
D: TRBD2
J: TRBJ2-1

CDR3: CASGQGSYNEQFF
DNA: TGTGCCAGCGGGCAAGGGTCCTACAATGAGCAGTTCTTC
V: TRBV6-6
size: once
D: NA
J: TRBJ2-1

CDR3: CASKPGHYKSTEAFF
DNA: TGTGCCAGCAAACCGGGACACTACAAGTCCACTGAAGCTTTCTTT
V: TRBV2
size: NA
D: NA
J: TRBJ1-1

CDR3: CASSQGRARETQYF
DNA: TGTGCCAGCAGCCAGGGGAGGGCGCGAGAGACCCAGTACTTC
V: TRBV3-1/TRBV3-2
size: once
D: TRBD2
J: TRBJ2-5

CDR3: CASSRWTAEYTEAFF
DNA: TGTGCCAGCAGCCGCTGGACAGCTGAGTACACTGAAGCTTTCTTT
V: TRBV7-9
size: NA
D: NA
J: TRBJ1-1

CDR3: CASSPTVQETQYF
DNA: TGCGCCAGCTCCCCCACGGTCCAAGAGACCCAGTACTTC
V: TRBV5-1
size: NA
D: NA
J: TRBJ2-5

CDR3: CASSVEPSGTQYF
DNA: TGTGCCAGCAGCGTAGAACCTTCAGGGACCCAGTACTTC
V: TRBV9
size: NA
D: NA
J: TRBJ2-5

CDR3: CASSKDFSWTGTSGPYPNFYEQYF
DNA: TGTGCCAGCAGCAAAGATTTCTCCTGGACCGGGACTAGCGGGCCCTACCCTAACTTCTACGAGCAGTACTTC
V: TRBV21-1
size: NA
D: NA
J: TRBJ2-7

CDR3: CATSDAPGQGANTGELFF
DNA: TGTGCCACCAGTGATGCCCCGGGACAGGGGGCGAACACCGGGGAGCTGTTTTTT
V: TRBV24-1
size: NA
D: TRBD1
J: TRBJ2-2

CDR3: CASSGSGQLYGYTF
DNA: TGTGCCAGCAGCGGTTCGGGACAGCTCTATGGCTACACCTTC
V: TRBV7-9
size: NA
D: TRBD1
J: TRBJ1-2

CDR3: CASSGEGPTQYF
DNA: TGCGCCAGCAGCGGTGAAGGTCCTACGCAGTATTTT
V: TRBV5-1
size: NA
D: NA
J: TRBJ2-3

CDR3: CASSYGDWRPSAQYF
DNA: TGTGCCAGCAGTTACGGGGATTGGAGGCCCTCGGCCCAGTACTTC
V: TRBV6-6
size: NA
D: NA
J: TRBJ2-5

CDR3: CASSPGGQSYNEQFF
DNA: TGTGCCAGCTCACCAGGAGGACAGAGCTACAATGAGCAGTTCTTC
V: TRBV18
size: NA
D: NA
J: TRBJ2-1

CDR3: CASARSSEAFF
DNA: TGTGCCAGCGCGAGAAGCTCTGAAGCTTTCTTT
V: TRBV27
size: NA
D: NA
J: TRBJ1-1

CDR3: CSVGGTSRYEQYF
DNA: TGCAGCGTCGGGGGGACTAGCAGGTACGAGCAGTACTTC
V: TRBV29-1
size: NA
D: TRBD2
J: TRBJ2-7

CDR3: CASSLTGLGNQPQHF
DNA: TGCGCCAGCAGCCTGACAGGGCTGGGCAATCAGCCCCAGCATTTT
V: TRBV5-1
size: NA
D: TRBD1
J: TRBJ1-5

CDR3: CASSQGAGPEEQYF
DNA: TGTGCCAGCAGCCAAGGGGCAGGGCCTGAGGAGCAGTACTTC
V: TRBV4-2
size: NA
D: NA
J: TRBJ2-7

CDR3: CASSIGGRRNTEAFF
DNA: TGTGCCAGTAGTATAGGGGGCAGGAGGAACACTGAAGCTTTCTTT
V: TRBV19
size: NA
D: NA
J: TRBJ1-1

CDR3: CASSTRQAGELFF
DNA: TGCGCCAGCTCCACCAGACAAGCCGGGGAGCTGTTTTTT
V: TRBV4-3
size: NA
D: NA
J: TRBJ2-2

CDR3: CASSLEVLSEQYF
DNA: TGCGCCAGCAGCTTGGAGGTTTTAAGCGAGCAGTACTTC
V: TRBV5-1
size: NA
D: NA
J: TRBJ2-7

CDR3: CASRGTSYGYTF
DNA: TGTGCCAGCAGGGGGACATCCTATGGCTACACCTTC
V: TRBV2
size: NA
D: NA
J: TRBJ1-2